This entry is about one TCR beta chain. What it binds is not known. This entry is derived from a study of CD8+ T cells in alopecia areata. Study-wide points: In lesional scalp, particularly from alopecia totalis/universalis, clonality was higher than in normal scalp.

Following RNA extraction, reverse transcription yielded cDNA that acted as the sequencing template. Only in-frame clones appear in the TCRdb table, and some are missing; sequencing was by immunoSEQ multiplex PCR. The sample lists 200,000 to 250,000 clones, more than 50% occurring once. The V end was cut by 10 bases, the J end by 1 base, with 20 bases between. Germline V lookup: CDR1 SGDLS, CDR2 YYNGEE. This CDR3 is 15 amino acids long. This chain links TRBV9 with TRBJ1-1; weak D call: TRBD1 (6 bases). The source is a human donor in good health. Sequencing was performed on CD8+ T cells sorted from blood. The CDR3 coding sequence is TGTGCCGGGCTGCGGGGGGCAACGAGGAACACTGAAGCTTTCTTT. It encodes CAGLRGATRNTEAFF.